One and the same sample provided the 14 T cell receptor beta chains below, sequenced in a study of shared clonotypes between healthy human individuals (dated by TCRdb to 2018 to 2020). The library relied on the immunoSEQ multiplex PCR assay. Sourced from immuneACCESS, this table was stored by TCRdb with only in-frame sequences that have V and J called. A share of the clones is absent; for the studies checked, an unresolved V gene accounts for under half, and the remainder has no known explanation. The sample table holds about 960,000 clones, of which over 75% were seen once. The leading ten clones occupy roughly 1.5% of the sample. The sequenced material came from memory CD4+ T cells sorted from blood. The cell subset or site label, read with the paper, signifies: CD45RA-negative fraction. Source of these receptors: a man between 18 and 29 years old in good health.

The V call is TRBV14, the J call TRBJ2-6, with D possibly TRBD1 on 6 matching bases. The CDR3 loop spans 17 amino acids. The V and J ends lost 2 bases and 3 bases respectively, with 14 bases between them. Germline lookup yields CDR1 SGHDN and CDR2 FVKESK. The CDR3 bases are TGTGCCAGCAGCCAAAGAAACAGGGAGATTGGGGCCAACGTCCTGACTTTC. Protein sequence: CASSQRNREIGANVLTF.

The rearrangement links TRBV9 to TRBJ2-5; 10 bases line up with TRBD2. The V and J ends lost 6 bases and 3 bases, in that order; junction bases with no gene match: 11. Germline CDR1 SGDLS, CDR2 YYNGEE. The CDR3 covers 16 residues. The CDR3 DNA sequence: TGTGCCAGCACCGGATCAGCGGGGGGGCTGAAAGAGACCCAGTACTTC. Its protein product is CASTGSAGGLKETQYF.

The chain uses TRBV4-1 and TRBJ2-3; D is unclear. In germline, CDR1 is MGHRA, CDR2 YSYEKL. This CDR3 is 18 amino acids long. V dropped 4 bases and J dropped 1 base, with 21 bases sitting between them. The CDR3 spells CASSPRVWVYQGTDTQYF. Written as DNA, the CDR3 is TGCGCCAGCAGCCCCCGGGTCTGGGTGTACCAGGGCACAGATACGCAGTATTTT.

This clone occurred many times. The chain links TRBV10-3 to TRBJ2-7; TRBD1 matches at 8 bases. This CDR3 region has 12 residues. V was clipped by 11 bases and J by 6 bases; unmatched bases: 9. The germline V gene encodes CDR1 ENHRY and CDR2 SYGVKD. DNA for the CDR3: TGTGCCGCACACCAGGGGGCCGGCGAGCAGTACTTC. This gives the protein CAAHQGAGEQYF.

This clone was detected only once. V usage is TRBV10-3 and J usage is TRBJ2-2; no clear D gene. Looked up from germline, CDR1 is ENHRY and CDR2 is SYGVKD. This CDR3 comprises 14 residues. V was trimmed by 8 bases and J by 1 base, leaving 11 bases between them. CDR3 sequence reads: CAIGKGVNTGELFF. The CDR3 DNA follows: TGTGCCATCGGGAAAGGCGTGAACACCGGGGAGCTGTTTTTT.

The chain employs TRBV5-1 and TRBJ2-5; 7 bases are shared with TRBD1. V shed 5 bases, J shed 3 bases, and the junction held 4 bases outside the gene matches. CDR3 length equals 13 residues. Germline CDR1 reads SGHRS; CDR2 reads YFSETQ. The CDR3 DNA is TGCGCCAGCAGATACACAGGGGAAGAGACCCAGTACTTC. Translating it yields CASRYTGEETQYF.

This clone was counted between two and nine times. The chain employs TRBV5-1 and TRBJ1-6; D gene ambiguous. V was cut by 2 bases and J by 0 bases, with 6 bases left in between. Germline V gene lookup returns CDR1 SGHRS and CDR2 YFSETQ. The CDR3 has 15 amino acids. As DNA, the CDR3 is TGCGCCAGCAGCTTTGGAGCCTCCTATAATTCACCCCTCCACTTT. The encoded protein is CASSFGASYNSPLHF.

This rearrangement joins TRBV19 to TRBJ1-5, with D tentatively TRBD1 (5 bases). Trimming pared 8 bases from V and 3 bases from J, leaving 11 bases between. This CDR3 contains 13 residues. CDR1 and CDR2 (germline): LNHDA, SQIVND (reference sequence). The CDR3 DNA sequence: TGTGCCAGTTCTGACAGTCTCAATCAGCCCCAGCATTTT. Its protein product is CASSDSLNQPQHF.

The J gene is TRBJ2-2, the V gene TRBV5-5, with D perhaps matching TRBD2 (5 bases). There are 16 residues in the CDR3. CDR1 and CDR2 from the germline V gene are SGHKS and YYEKEE (reference sequence). Trimming cost V 0 bases and J 3 bases, with 12 bases left between them. The CDR3 sequence: CASSLAPWRDTGELFF. CDR3 in DNA: TGTGCCAGCAGCTTGGCGCCGTGGCGGGACACCGGGGAGCTGTTTTTT. The variable domain in full, completed from reference TRBV5-5 and TRBJ2-2, reads DAGVTQSPTHLIKTRGQQVTLRCSPISGHKSVSWYQQVLGQGPQFIFQYYEKEERGRGNFPDRFSARQFPNYSSELNVNALLLGDSALYLCASSLAPWRDTGELFFGEGSRLTVL.

The V call is TRBV6-4, the J call TRBJ2-1; 9 nucleotides line up with TRBD2. Germline CDR1 reads MRHNA; CDR2 reads SNTAGT. The CDR3 extends over 16 amino acids. CDR3 nucleotide sequence: TGTGTCGAGGCGCGGGAGGGCCCGAGCTCCTACAATGAGCAGTTCTTC. Encoded protein: CVEAREGPSSYNEQFF.

The rearrangement joins TRBV13 to TRBJ2-2; 10 nucleotides line up with TRBD2. The CDR3 runs to 16 residues. The J segment lost 1 base and the V segment lost 2 bases, leaving 1 base of the junction unmatched. The V gene's germline CDR1 is PRHDT and CDR2 FYEKMQ (reference sequence). CDR3 residues: CASSLRLAGNTGELFF. CDR3 coding DNA: TGTGCCAGCAGCTTACGACTAGCGGGGAACACCGGGGAGCTGTTTTTT.

The chain links TRBV27 to TRBJ1-6; D might be TRBD1 (6 bases). The CDR3 consists of 17 residues. The ends were cut back, 5 bases at V and 0 bases at J, with 14 bases in the middle. The germline V gene encodes CDR1 MNHEY and CDR2 SMNVEV (reference sequence). The CDR3 DNA is TGTGCCAGCAGTCCCGTAGGGGGGCTCTCCTATAATTCACCCCTCCACTTT. Amino acid sequence: CASSPVGGLSYNSPLHF.

The V call is TRBV7-2, the J call TRBJ2-1; D is ambiguous. Germline loops: CDR1 SGHTA, CDR2 FQGNSA. This CDR3 has 14 residues. Trimming took 0 bases from V and 5 from J, leaving 8 bases between them. CDR3 residues: CASSLARTNNEQFF. CDR3 coding DNA: TGTGCCAGCAGCTTAGCCAGGACCAACAATGAGCAGTTCTTC.

The rearrangement uses TRBV5-4 and TRBJ1-1; no clear D. The ends were cut back, 0 bases at V and 3 bases at J, with 6 bases in the middle. Germline CDR1 and CDR2: SGHNT and YYREEE (reference sequence). This CDR3 comprises 13 residues. This CDR3 is CASSLGGDTEAFF. DNA of the CDR3: TGTGCCAGCAGCTTGGGAGGTGACACTGAAGCTTTCTTT.